Shown below are 11 T cell receptor beta chains from a single sample sequenced in a study of blood T cell repertoires in COVID-19. TCRdb keeps only in-frame clones here, not all; method: immunoSEQ multiplex PCR. In the table there are approximately 350,000 clones, around nine tenths of which are singletons. Source material: peripheral blood. These TCRs come from a woman in her 70s with COVID-19, enrolled during active disease.

The chain couples TRBV9 to TRBJ2-1; 10 nucleotides align to TRBD2. The germline V gene has CDR1 SGDLS and CDR2 YYNGEE. V lost 4 bases and J lost 4; bases outside the gene matches: 5. The CDR3 is 15 amino acids. CDR3 residues: CASSFSGGEYNEQFF. The CDR3, as DNA: TGTGCCAGCAGCTTCAGCGGGGGGGAATACAATGAGCAGTTCTTC.

This chain uses TRBV7-8 with TRBJ1-1; 7 bases map to TRBD1. Losses at the gene ends were 2 bases for V and 0 bases for J; bases not matched to a gene: 3. This CDR3 comprises 15 residues. Germline values: CDR1 SGHVS, CDR2 FQNEAQ. DNA for the CDR3: TGTGCCAGCAGCTTAAAAGGGACAGTGAACACTGAAGCTTTCTTT. It specifies CASSLKGTVNTEAFF.

The chain uses TRBV7-2 and TRBJ2-1, with 12 bases fitting TRBD2. The CDR3 length is 19 residues. V trimming: 3 bases; J trimming: 0 bases; junction bases outside the gene matches: 9. Germline values: CDR1 SGHTA, CDR2 FQGNSA. The CDR3 loop is CASSFGSSGGESSYNEQFF. The CDR3 DNA reads as TGTGCCAGCAGCTTCGGGTCTAGCGGGGGGGAGAGCTCCTACAATGAGCAGTTCTTC.

This sequence joins TRBV24-1 and TRBJ1-2; D is uncertain. Germline values: CDR1 KGHDR, CDR2 SFDVKD. The CDR3 is 11 amino acids. V was clipped by 4 bases and J by 9 bases, with 8 bases between them. The CDR3 DNA is TGTGCCACCAGTGAAGGCAGGCGCTACACCTTC. This translates into CATSEGRRYTF.

The CDR3 protein is CASRSTGPNTEAFF. The CDR3 coding sequence is TGTGCCAGCAGGTCTACAGGTCCGAACACTGAAGCTTTCTTT. This chain connects TRBV5-6 to TRBJ1-1; weak D call: TRBD1 (5 bases). Per the germline V gene, CDR1 is SGHDT and CDR2 is YYEEEE. Trimming cost V 5 bases and J 1 base, with 12 bases left between them. CDR3 size: 14 residues.

The V call is TRBV7-9, the J call TRBJ1-1; D uncertain. CDR1 SEHNR and CDR2 FQNEAQ come from the germline V gene (reference sequence). This CDR3 region has 12 residues. Trimming pared 5 bases from V and 4 bases from J, leaving 8 bases between. The CDR3: CASSRAGTEAFF. DNA for the CDR3: TGTGCCAGCAGCCGGGCGGGCACTGAAGCTTTCTTT.

The chain employs TRBV6-5 and TRBJ2-7; a possible D gene is TRBD1 (6 bases). Germline-derived CDR1 and CDR2 are MNHEY and SVGAGI. V shed 2 bases and J shed 6 bases, with 11 bases lying between them. The CDR3 extends over 13 amino acids. The CDR3 bases are TGTGCCAGCAGTTACGGGACACCCGGCGAGCAGTACTTC. Residues: CASSYGTPGEQYF.

The genes are TRBV2 and TRBJ2-1; possibly TRBD2 for D (6 bases). The CDR3 length is 18 residues. Trimming removed 3 bases from V and 5 bases from J, with 23 bases in between. Germline lookup yields CDR1 SNHLY and CDR2 FYNNEI. The CDR3 sequence is CASSESHLGLLTDNEQFF. The CDR3 nucleotides are TGTGCCAGCAGTGAGTCACACCTCGGACTACTGACTGACAATGAGCAGTTCTTC.

The rearrangement uses TRBV27 and TRBJ1-2; 11 nucleotides line up with TRBD1. Per the germline V gene, CDR1 is MNHEY and CDR2 is SMNVEV (reference sequence). Trimming cost V 6 bases and J 6 bases; bases outside gene matches: 3. The CDR3 contains 13 residues. CDR3 protein: CASRDRGRNGYTF. The DNA of the CDR3 is TGTGCCAGCAGGGACAGGGGGCGCAATGGCTACACCTTC.

This rearrangement joins TRBV3-1 (or the pseudogene TRBV3-2) to TRBJ2-7; no definite D call. The CDR3 runs 15 residues. V was clipped by 4 bases and J by 2 bases, with 15 bases between them. Germline V lookup: CDR1 LGHDT, CDR2 YNNKEL (reference sequence). DNA for the CDR3: TGTGCCAGCAGCCCCGAGGCTAGGTCCCCCTACGAGCAGTACTTC. Residues: CASSPEARSPYEQYF.

The J gene is TRBJ2-1, the V gene TRBV5-8; no reliable D call. Germline V CDR1 and CDR2: SGHTS, YDEGEE. V gave up 0 bases and J gave up 12 bases, with 10 bases separating them. The CDR3 extends over 12 amino acids. CDR3 region: CASSLVPIGQFF. The CDR3 nucleotides read TGTGCCAGCAGCTTGGTTCCAATCGGGCAGTTCTTC.